These T cell receptor beta chains were read from a single sample in a study of T cell clones after liver transplantation. Only in-frame clones appear in the TCRdb table, and some are missing; sequencing was by immunoSEQ multiplex PCR. The profile shows tens of thousands of clones, about 91% of them singletons. Material: CD4+ T cells from blood, obtained less than 26 months after liver transplant. The receptors shown here come from a human patient who received a liver transplant. Some T cells may be graft donor cells. CDR3s include the opening cysteine and the closing phenylalanine or tryptophan. The D gene is left open where the match is weak. Rows may omit the clone size; those that give it use once, few, many or a size class.

clone_size | d_call | j_call | v_call | cdr3_aa | cdr3_nt
NA | NA | TRBJ2-2 | TRBV27 | CASSKIRGGGGNTGELFF | TGTGCCAGCAGCAAAATCAGGGGCGGCGGGGGCAACACCGGGGAGCTGTTTTTT
once | NA | TRBJ2-5 | TRBV5-6 | CASSLFGGLETQYF | TGTGCCAGCAGCTTGTTCGGCGGATTAGAGACCCAGTACTTC
NA | NA | TRBJ2-3 | TRBV6-1 | CASSKLGNTDTQYF | TGTGCCAGCAGCAAACTGGGGAACACAGATACGCAGTATTTT
NA | NA | TRBJ1-5 | TRBV5-1 | CASSLEGQSNQPQHF | TGCGCCAGCAGCTTGGAGGGGCAGAGCAATCAGCCCCAGCATTTT
NA | NA | TRBJ1-2 | TRBV27 | CASSSLLLDNYGYTF | TGTGCCAGCAGTTCCCTTTTGTTAGACAACTATGGCTACACCTTC
NA | TRBD1 | TRBJ2-1 | TRBV11-3 | CASSTGTGGYNEQFF | TGTGCCAGCAGCACCGGGACAGGGGGTTACAATGAGCAGTTCTTC
NA | NA | TRBJ1-2 | TRBV7-9 | CASSLVNRVEGYTF | TGTGCCAGCAGCCTGGTTAACCGCGTCGAGGGCTACACCTTC
NA | NA | TRBJ2-1 | TRBV15 | CATSRGYNEQFF | TGTGCCACCAGCAGAGGGTACAATGAGCAGTTCTTC
NA | TRBD1 | TRBJ2-7 | TRBV19 | CASSVRQGYEQYF | TGTGCCAGTAGTGTCCGACAGGGCTACGAGCAGTACTTC
NA | TRBD1 | TRBJ2-5 | TRBV29-1 | CSALTGGGETQYF | TGCAGCGCTCTAACAGGGGGCGGGGAGACCCAGTACTTC
NA | NA | TRBJ2-3 | TRBV29-1 | CSVVGSTDTQYF | TGCAGCGTTGTAGGTAGCACAGATACGCAGTATTTT
NA | NA | TRBJ1-2 | TRBV29-1 | CSAGTFSSYGYTF | TGCAGCGCTGGGACGTTTTCCTCCTATGGCTACACCTTC
NA | NA | TRBJ2-3 | TRBV7-3 | CASSLLLMGDTQYF | TGTGCCAGCAGCTTATTATTGATGGGAGATACGCAGTATTTT
NA | TRBD2 | TRBJ2-7 | TRBV5-4 | CASSFDPPGGPHF | TGTGCCAGCAGCTTCGATCCGCCGGGAGGGCCGCACTTC
NA | TRBD1 | TRBJ2-7 | TRBV27 | CASSLVGTGNYEQYF | TGTGCCAGCAGTTTAGTAGGGACAGGGAACTACGAGCAGTACTTC
NA | NA | TRBJ2-7 | TRBV7-6 | CASSLNYEQYF | TGTGCCAGCAGCTTAAACTACGAGCAGTACTTC
NA | TRBD1 | TRBJ2-3 | TRBV5-6 | CASSIDRVPDTQYF | TGTGCCAGCAGCATCGACAGGGTTCCAGATACGCAGTATTTT
NA | TRBD1 | TRBJ2-1 | TRBV27 | CASGRDRATTYNEQFF | TGTGCCAGCGGCCGTGACAGGGCCACTACCTACAATGAGCAGTTCTTC
NA | NA | TRBJ1-3 | TRBV9 | CASSHTGQAGNTIYF | TGTGCCAGCAGCCACACTGGTCAGGCTGGAAACACCATATATTTT
NA | NA | TRBJ2-1 | TRBV28 | CASSLPNSDEQFF | TGTGCCAGCAGTTTACCTAACAGCGATGAGCAGTTCTTC
NA | TRBD1 | TRBJ1-1 | TRBV9 | CASSALGQGGLEAFF | TGTGCCAGCAGCGCCCTAGGACAGGGAGGACTTGAAGCTTTCTTT
NA | TRBD2 | TRBJ2-2 | TRBV27 | CASSLFGLAGNTGELFF | TGTGCCAGCAGTCTATTCGGACTAGCGGGAAACACCGGGGAGCTGTTTTTT
NA | NA | TRBJ2-2 | TRBV6-4 | CASSDRGRGGELFF | TGTGCCAGCTCCGACCGGGGGCGCGGCGGGGAGCTGTTTTTT
NA | NA | TRBJ1-4 | TRBV9 | CASSVGLTAGSEKLFF | TGTGCCAGCAGCGTAGGTTTGACAGCCGGGAGTGAAAAACTGTTTTTT
NA | TRBD1 | TRBJ1-1 | TRBV18 | CASSPKRQGSAENTEAFF | TGTGCCAGCTCCCCAAAGAGACAGGGTTCGGCGGAGAACACTGAAGCTTTCTTT
NA | TRBD2 | TRBJ2-7 | TRBV28 | CASTAGGRYDSYEQYF | TGTGCCAGCACCGCGGGGGGGAGGTATGATTCGTACGAGCAGTACTTC
NA | NA | TRBJ2-5 | TRBV20-1 | CSAGSQETQYF | TGCAGTGCTGGCAGCCAAGAGACCCAGTACTTC
NA | NA | TRBJ1-1 | TRBV9 | CASSASGRGTEAFF | TGTGCCAGCAGCGCCTCGGGTCGGGGCACTGAAGCTTTCTTT
NA | TRBD2 | TRBJ2-5 | TRBV11-3 | CASLGLAGQETQYF | TGTGCCAGCTTGGGACTAGCGGGACAAGAGACCCAGTACTTC
NA | NA | TRBJ2-5 | TRBV5-1 | CASNSNPAGETQYF | TGCGCCAGCAACTCAAACCCGGCGGGTGAGACCCAGTACTTC
NA | NA | TRBJ2-7 | TRBV7-9 | CASSLVADGEQYF | TGTGCCAGCAGCTTAGTGGCGGACGGAGAGCAGTACTTC
NA | NA | TRBJ1-5 | TRBV27 | CASRASGGRNQPQHF | TGTGCCAGCAGGGCATCAGGCGGGCGCAATCAGCCCCAGCATTTT
NA | NA | TRBJ1-2 | TRBV7-2 | CASSQRLPYGYTF | TGTGCCAGCAGCCAGCGCCTCCCCTATGGCTACACCTTC
NA | TRBD1 | TRBJ2-7 | TRBV19 | CASSIGQGCGEWYEQYF | TGTGCCAGTAGTATTGGACAGGGGTGTGGGGAGTGGTACGAGCAGTACTTC
NA | NA | TRBJ2-1 | TRBV23-1 | CASSQSKRETHNEQFF | TGCGCCAGCAGTCAATCGAAACGGGAGACCCACAATGAGCAGTTCTTC
NA | NA | TRBJ2-3 | TRBV9 | CASSPRGGGDTQYF | TGTGCCAGCAGCCCCAGAGGGGGGGGAGATACGCAGTATTTT